The 18 T cell receptor beta chains below were found in one sample sequenced in a study of chemoradiotherapy in HPV16-positive cancers. Here immunoSEQ multiplex PCR was the method, and the copy in TCRdb shows in-frame clones only, minus some. This sample yields fewer than 35,000 clones, of which 93% are seen a single time; 18% belongs to the top ten. This specimen was blood, taken from a patient who underwent chemoradiotherapy. These receptors were collected from a human donor with HPV-associated anogenital cancer.

The chain links TRBV6-4 to TRBJ1-5, with TRBD1 matching over 8 bases. CDR3 length equals 17 residues. The V gene end was trimmed by 1 base and the J gene end by 5 bases; junction bases not matched to a gene: 10. Germline V lookup: CDR1 MRHNA, CDR2 SNTAGT. CDR3 DNA: TGTGCCAGCAGTGACTTATTCCCGGGACAGGCGTATCAGCCCCAGCATTTT. The encoded protein is CASSDLFPGQAYQPQHF.

The J gene is TRBJ1-5, the V gene TRBV7-2; 7 bases agree with TRBD1. Unmatched junction bases numbered 16, after V lost 5 bases and J lost 6 bases. The V gene's germline CDR1 is SGHTA and CDR2 FQGNSA. The CDR3 has 17 residues. CDR3 sequence (DNA): TGTGCCAGCAGCCAAAGACAGGGTTTGTTCCAGGGTCAGCCCCAGCATTTT. Protein sequence: CASSQRQGLFQGQPQHF.

This clone has only a few counts. This sequence joins TRBV5-4 and TRBJ2-4; no firm D call. Trimming took off 3 bases at V and 3 bases at J, with 10 bases between the two ends. CDR1 and CDR2 (germline): SGHNT, YYREEE (reference sequence). The length of the CDR3 is 14 residues. Here the CDR3 DNA reads TGTGCCAGCAGCTCCTATATAGGCAAAAACATTCAGTACTTC. It yields the protein CASSSYIGKNIQYF.

The chain couples TRBV5-5 to TRBJ1-5; D ambiguous. Germline V lookup: CDR1 SGHKS, CDR2 YYEKEE (reference sequence). The V and J ends lost 0 bases and 7 bases respectively, with 14 bases between them. This CDR3 spans 15 amino acids. The CDR3 DNA sequence: TGTGCCAGCAGCTTGGGTGCCCCCCTCAGCCAGCCCCAGCATTTT. It specifies CASSLGAPLSQPQHF.

J is TRBJ2-7 and V is TRBV7-2; D possibly corresponds to TRBD2 (7 bases). Between the trimmed V and J ends, which lost 2 bases and 5 bases, there was a span of 16 bases. CDR1 is SGHTA and CDR2 is FQGNSA in the germline V gene. The CDR3 loop spans 15 amino acids. The CDR3 nucleotides read TGTGCCAGCAGCTTATGGGGGGGGGCCGGCAACGAGCAGTACTTC. It codes for CASSLWGGAGNEQYF.

This rearrangement joins TRBV5-1 to TRBJ2-3, with 8 bases lining up with TRBD2. The CDR3 runs 14 residues. CDR1 is SGHRS and CDR2 is YFSETQ in the germline V gene. Trimming cost V 3 bases and J 6 bases; bases outside gene matches: 6. This CDR3 is CASSSGGVGDTQYF. In DNA, the CDR3 is TGCGCCAGCAGCTCCGGGGGGGTAGGTGATACGCAGTATTTT.

The CDR3: CASSRGSASNTGELFF. The CDR3 nucleotides read TGTGCCAGCAGCCGGGGGAGCGCATCGAACACCGGGGAGCTGTTTTTT. The chain carries TRBV11-2 and TRBJ2-2; tentatively, D is TRBD2 (6 bases). The CDR3 has 16 residues. Germline values: CDR1 SGHAT, CDR2 FQNNGV. Deletions cut 5 bases from V and 0 bases from J, with 13 bases between.

In this sample, this clone turned up once. V is TRBV11-2 and J is TRBJ1-2, with 8 positions matching TRBD1. The CDR3 runs 14 residues. J gave up 2 bases and V 4 bases, and 3 bases lay outside the gene matches. The germline V gene encodes CDR1 SGHAT and CDR2 FQNNGV. Written as DNA, the CDR3 is TGTGCCAGCAGCTCCTGGACAGGGAACTATGGCTACACCTTC. This gives the protein CASSSWTGNYGYTF.

This chain links TRBV7-6 with TRBJ2-1, with 7 bases fitting TRBD1. The CDR3 has 13 amino acids. Trimming cost V 1 base and J 9 bases; bases outside gene matches: 3. In germline, CDR1 is SGHVS, CDR2 FNYEAQ. The CDR3 DNA is TGTGCCAGCAGCTTAGGCAGGGGGAGTGAGCAGTTCTTC. The encoded protein is CASSLGRGSEQFF.

The chain carries TRBV4-3 and TRBJ2-1; the D gene is possibly TRBD2 (6 bases). This CDR3 contains 16 residues. V lost 0 bases, J lost 4 bases, and 13 bases lay in between. Germline assignment: CDR1 LGHNA and CDR2 YSLEER. CDR3 in DNA: TGCGCCAGCAGCCAAGACGCGGTAGCGGAATACAATGAGCAGTTCTTC. Translated, it gives CASSQDAVAEYNEQFF.

The chain joins TRBV18 to TRBJ2-1; D gene ambiguous. Germline V gives CDR1 KGHSH, CDR2 LQKENI. The CDR3 is 13 residues long. V lost 3 bases and J lost 7, with 10 bases in between. The CDR3 nucleotides read TGTGCCAGCTCACCCGTCGTGGATAATGAGCAGTTCTTC. Translating gives CASSPVVDNEQFF.

The J gene is TRBJ2-3, the V gene TRBV5-1; D is undetermined. Deletions cut 6 bases from V and 3 bases from J, with 11 bases between. From germline, CDR1 is SGHRS and CDR2 YFSETQ. The CDR3 is 13 amino acids. DNA of the CDR3: TGCGCCAGCATCAAGGACGGGACAGATACGCAGTATTTT. It codes for CASIKDGTDTQYF.

The rearrangement links TRBV9 to TRBJ1-1; tentatively, D is TRBD1 (6 bases). Germline V lookup: CDR1 SGDLS, CDR2 YYNGEE. This CDR3 is 17 amino acids long. With 3 bases removed from V and 2 bases from J, the gap between germline ends came to 20 bases. The CDR3 DNA reads TGTGCCAGCAGCGCGGGGGCCGGAAGGGGACCTAACACTGAAGCTTTCTTT. Protein product: CASSAGAGRGPNTEAFF.

The CDR3 here is CASSSTGALRETQYF. The CDR3, as DNA: TGTGCCAGCAGCTCGACGGGTGCCCTGCGAGAGACCCAGTACTTC. The chain couples TRBV4-2 to TRBJ2-5; D gene ambiguous. Trimming removed 5 bases at V and 4 bases at J, with 17 bases between. Germline V lookup: CDR1 LGHNA, CDR2 YNFKEQ. CDR3 length equals 15 residues.

V and J are TRBV19 and TRBJ1-5; D is perhaps TRBD1 (5 bases). The CDR3 has 17 residues. Trimming left V 3 bases short and J 1 base short, with 16 bases between. Germline assignment: CDR1 LNHDA and CDR2 SQIVND (reference sequence). The CDR3 protein is CASSISRSTVSNQPQHF. The CDR3 region has the DNA TGTGCCAGTAGTATCAGCCGCTCGACAGTGAGCAATCAGCCCCAGCATTTT.

The rearrangement joins TRBV28 to TRBJ2-2; TRBD1 or TRBD2 may be the D gene (5 bases each). The CDR3 is made up of 16 amino acids. The V gene lost 1 base and the J gene lost 7 bases, with 16 bases spanning the gap. Germline CDR1 is MDHEN and CDR2 is SYDVKM. The CDR3 reads CASSLFTRESIGELFF. The CDR3 region has the DNA TGTGCCAGCAGTTTATTTACCAGGGAGAGTATCGGGGAGCTGTTTTTT.

The CDR3 spells CASSQELAGTGLYQETQYF. Written as DNA, the CDR3 is TGTGCCAGCAGCCAAGAGCTGGCTGGGACGGGCCTGTACCAAGAGACCCAGTACTTC. The chain couples TRBV4-2 to TRBJ2-5; D possibly uses TRBD1 or TRBD2 (5 bases each). Germline V gene data show CDR1 as LGHNA and CDR2 as YNFKEQ. CDR3 length: 19 residues. The V gene lost 0 bases and the J gene lost 0 bases, with 20 bases spanning the gap.

The chain links TRBV6-6 to TRBJ2-2; TRBD1 matches at 9 bases. This CDR3 spans 16 amino acids. The V gene's germline CDR1 is MNHNY and CDR2 SVGAGI (reference sequence). V lost 0 bases, J lost 2 bases, and 1 base stayed unmatched. The CDR3 here is CASSYSGQGNTGELFF. The CDR3 nucleotides read TGTGCCAGCAGTTACTCGGGACAGGGTAACACCGGGGAGCTGTTTTTT.